The source of this T cell receptor beta chain is a study of chemoradiotherapy in HPV16-positive cancers. About the research overall: Functional T-cell assays on two HPV16-positive patients' cells defined candidate HPV-specific clones and common TCR motifs.

V was pared by 6 bases and J by 4 bases, with 10 bases between. The CDR3 spans 12 residues. Germline V gene data show CDR1 as SEHNR and CDR2 as FQNEAQ (reference sequence). Whole-study findings and limits: Candidate HPV-specific clones and E7-related TCR motifs grew in tumor during treatment. In HPV16-positive patients, HPV-responsive T-cell expansion tracked better recurrence-free survival.

Details on this clone: Its matching antigen is unknown. This sample also contains other DNA sequences that code for the same CDR3.

The table came from immunoSEQ multiplex PCR; TCRdb's copy has only in-frame clones and leaves some out. The sample has some 5,600 clones; around 85% are singletons. The chain carries TRBV7-9 and TRBJ2-7; D is uncertain. The sequence derives from a human donor with HPV-associated anogenital cancer. The sequencing here drew on tumor tissue, taken from a patient who underwent chemoradiotherapy. The chain's CDR3 is CASRQSGYEQYF. In DNA form, the CDR3 reads TGTGCCAGCAGGCAGTCGGGTTACGAGCAGTACTTC.